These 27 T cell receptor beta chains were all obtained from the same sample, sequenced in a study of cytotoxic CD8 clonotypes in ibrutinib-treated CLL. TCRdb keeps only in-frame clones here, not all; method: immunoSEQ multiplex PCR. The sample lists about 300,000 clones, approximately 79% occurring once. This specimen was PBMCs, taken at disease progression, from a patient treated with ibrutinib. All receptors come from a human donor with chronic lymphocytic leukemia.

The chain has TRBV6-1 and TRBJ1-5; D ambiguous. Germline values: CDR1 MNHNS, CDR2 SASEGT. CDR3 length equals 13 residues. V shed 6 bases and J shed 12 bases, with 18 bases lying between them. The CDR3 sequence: CASRVRSSADQHF. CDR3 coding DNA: TGTGCCAGCAGAGTCAGGTCATCAGCCGACCAGCATTTT.

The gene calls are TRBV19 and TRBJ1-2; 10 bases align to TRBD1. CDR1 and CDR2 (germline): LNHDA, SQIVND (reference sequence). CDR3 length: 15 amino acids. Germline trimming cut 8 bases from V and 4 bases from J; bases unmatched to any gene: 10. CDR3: CASAPPDRGGYGYTF. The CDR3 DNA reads TGTGCCAGTGCACCCCCGGACAGGGGGGGCTATGGCTACACCTTC.

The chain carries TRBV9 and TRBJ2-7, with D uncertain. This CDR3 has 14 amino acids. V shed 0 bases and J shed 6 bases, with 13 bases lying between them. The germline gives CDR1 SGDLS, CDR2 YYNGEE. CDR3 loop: CASSVEPQRREQYF. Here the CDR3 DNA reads TGTGCCAGCAGCGTAGAGCCCCAGCGCCGCGAGCAGTACTTC. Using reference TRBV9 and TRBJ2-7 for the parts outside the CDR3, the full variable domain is DSGVTQTPKHLITATGQRVTLRCSPRSGDLSVYWYQQSLDQGLQFLIQYYNGEERAKGNILERFSAQQFPDLHSELNLSSLELGDSALYFCASSVEPQRREQYFGPGTRLTVT.

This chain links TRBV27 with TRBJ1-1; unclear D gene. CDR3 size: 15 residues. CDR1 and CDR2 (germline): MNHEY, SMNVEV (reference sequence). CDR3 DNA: TGTGTGGTGCGGCGTCCCGGACTTTCGAACACTGAAGCTTTCTTT. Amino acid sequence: CVVRRPGLSNTEAFF.

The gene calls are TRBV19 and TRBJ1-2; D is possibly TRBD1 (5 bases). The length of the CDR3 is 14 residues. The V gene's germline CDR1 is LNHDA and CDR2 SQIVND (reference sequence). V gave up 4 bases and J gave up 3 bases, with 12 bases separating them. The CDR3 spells CASSRAGQYYGYTF. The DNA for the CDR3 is TGTGCCAGTAGTAGGGCAGGGCAATACTATGGCTACACCTTC.

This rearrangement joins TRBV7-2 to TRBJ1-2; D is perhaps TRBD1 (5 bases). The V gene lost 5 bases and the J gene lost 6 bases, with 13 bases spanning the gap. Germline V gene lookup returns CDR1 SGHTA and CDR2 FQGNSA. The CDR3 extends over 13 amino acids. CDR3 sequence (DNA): TGTGCCAGCAGCGCACAAGCAGGGAATGGCTACACCTTC. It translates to CASSAQAGNGYTF.

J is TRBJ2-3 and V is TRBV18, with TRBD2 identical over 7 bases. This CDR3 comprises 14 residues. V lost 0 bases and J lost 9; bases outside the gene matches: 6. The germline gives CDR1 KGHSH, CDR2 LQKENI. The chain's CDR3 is CASSPPGTSDTQYF. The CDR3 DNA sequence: TGTGCCAGCTCACCACCGGGCACTAGCGACACGCAGTATTTT.

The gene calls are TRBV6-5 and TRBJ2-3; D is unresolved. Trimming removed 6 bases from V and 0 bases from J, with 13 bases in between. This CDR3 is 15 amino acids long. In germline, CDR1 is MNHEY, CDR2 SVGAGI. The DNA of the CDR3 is TGTGCCAGCAGCCTCCGGACGGACAGCACAGATACGCAGTATTTT. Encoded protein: CASSLRTDSTDTQYF.

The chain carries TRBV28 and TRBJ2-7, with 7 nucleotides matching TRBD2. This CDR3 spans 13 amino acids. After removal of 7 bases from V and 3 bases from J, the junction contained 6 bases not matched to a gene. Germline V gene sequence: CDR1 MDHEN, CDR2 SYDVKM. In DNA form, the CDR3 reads TGTGCCAGCACCCTTGCGGGAGACTACGAGCAGTACTTC. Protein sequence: CASTLAGDYEQYF.

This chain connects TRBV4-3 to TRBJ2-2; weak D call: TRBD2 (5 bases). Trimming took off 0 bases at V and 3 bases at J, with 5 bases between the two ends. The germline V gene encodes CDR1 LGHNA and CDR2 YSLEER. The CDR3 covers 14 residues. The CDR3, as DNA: TGCGCCAGCAGCCAAGAGAGGGACACCGGGGAGCTGTTTTTT. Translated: CASSQERDTGELFF.

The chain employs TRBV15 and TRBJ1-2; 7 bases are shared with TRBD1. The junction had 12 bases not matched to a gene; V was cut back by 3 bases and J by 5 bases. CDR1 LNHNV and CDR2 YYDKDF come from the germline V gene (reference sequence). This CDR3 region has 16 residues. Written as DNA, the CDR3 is TGTGCCACCAGCAGCTATGCGACAGGGATAAGTTATGGCTACACCTTC. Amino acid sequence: CATSSYATGISYGYTF.

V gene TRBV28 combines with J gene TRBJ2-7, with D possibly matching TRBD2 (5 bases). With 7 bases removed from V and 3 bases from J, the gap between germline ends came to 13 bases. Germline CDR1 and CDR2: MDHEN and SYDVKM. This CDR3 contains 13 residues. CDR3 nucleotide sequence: TGTGCCAGCATCGCCGGGAATGACTACGAGCAGTACTTC. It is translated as CASIAGNDYEQYF.

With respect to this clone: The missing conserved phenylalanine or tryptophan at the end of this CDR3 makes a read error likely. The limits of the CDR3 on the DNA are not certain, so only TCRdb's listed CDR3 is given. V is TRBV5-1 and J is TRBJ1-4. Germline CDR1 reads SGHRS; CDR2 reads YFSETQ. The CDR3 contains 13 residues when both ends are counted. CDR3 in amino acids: CASSPWATNEKKP.

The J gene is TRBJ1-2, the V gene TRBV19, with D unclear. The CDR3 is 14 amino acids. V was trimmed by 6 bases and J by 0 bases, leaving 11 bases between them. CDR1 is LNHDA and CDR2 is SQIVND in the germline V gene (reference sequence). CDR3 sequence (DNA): TGTGCCAGTAGCACCGCGGGAGCTAACTATGGCTACACCTTC. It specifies CASSTAGANYGYTF.

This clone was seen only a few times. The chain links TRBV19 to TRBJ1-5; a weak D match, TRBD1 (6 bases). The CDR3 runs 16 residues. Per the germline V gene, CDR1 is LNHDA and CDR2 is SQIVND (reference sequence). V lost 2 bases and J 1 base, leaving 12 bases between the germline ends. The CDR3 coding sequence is TGTGCCAGTAGTATAAGACGGCAGGGGAGCAATCAGCCCCAGCATTTT. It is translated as CASSIRRQGSNQPQHF.

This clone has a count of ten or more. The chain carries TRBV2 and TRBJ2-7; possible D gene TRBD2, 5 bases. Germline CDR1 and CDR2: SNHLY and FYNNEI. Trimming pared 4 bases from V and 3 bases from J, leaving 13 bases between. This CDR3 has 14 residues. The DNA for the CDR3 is TGTGCCAGCAGTGGGGCTAGCCGCCTCTACGAGCAGTACTTC. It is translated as CASSGASRLYEQYF.

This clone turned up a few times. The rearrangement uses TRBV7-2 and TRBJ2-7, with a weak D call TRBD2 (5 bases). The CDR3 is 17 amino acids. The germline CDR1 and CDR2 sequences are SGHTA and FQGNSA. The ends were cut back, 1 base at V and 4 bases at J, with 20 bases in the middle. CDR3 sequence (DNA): TGTGCCAGCAGCTTAGTCCTCCCGTCAGGAGGATTATACGAGCAGTACTTC. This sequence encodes CASSLVLPSGGLYEQYF. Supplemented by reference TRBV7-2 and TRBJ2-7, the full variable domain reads GAGVSQSPSNKVTEKGKDVELRCDPISGHTALYWYRQSLGQGLEFLIYFQGNSAPDKSGLPSDRFSAERTGGSVSTLTIQRTQQEDSAVYLCASSLVLPSGGLYEQYFGPGTRLTVT.

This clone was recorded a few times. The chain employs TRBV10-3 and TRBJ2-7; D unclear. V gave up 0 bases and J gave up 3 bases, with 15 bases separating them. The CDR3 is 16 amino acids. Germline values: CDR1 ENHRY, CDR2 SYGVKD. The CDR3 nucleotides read TGTGCCATCAGTGAGTCGAAAGGACGTTCGGTCTACGAGCAGTACTTC. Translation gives CAISESKGRSVYEQYF.

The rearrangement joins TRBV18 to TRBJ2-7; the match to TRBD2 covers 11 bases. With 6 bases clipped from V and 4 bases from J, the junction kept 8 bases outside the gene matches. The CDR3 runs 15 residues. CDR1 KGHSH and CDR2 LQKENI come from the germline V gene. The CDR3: CASSHGLAGSYEQYF. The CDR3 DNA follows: TGTGCCAGCTCTCACGGACTAGCGGGCTCTTACGAGCAGTACTTC.

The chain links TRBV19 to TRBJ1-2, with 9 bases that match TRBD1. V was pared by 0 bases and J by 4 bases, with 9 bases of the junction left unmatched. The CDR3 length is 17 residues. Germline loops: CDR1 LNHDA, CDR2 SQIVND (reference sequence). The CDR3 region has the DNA TGTGCCAGTAGTATAGAAGGACAGGGGTTCGCGGCCTATGGCTACACCTTC. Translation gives CASSIEGQGFAAYGYTF. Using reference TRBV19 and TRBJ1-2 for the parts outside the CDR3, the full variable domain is DGGITQSPKYLFRKEGQNVTLSCEQNLNHDAMYWYRQDPGQGLRLIYYSQIVNDFQKGDIAEGYSVSREKKESFPLTVTSAQKNPTAFYLCASSIEGQGFAAYGYTFGSGTRLTVV.

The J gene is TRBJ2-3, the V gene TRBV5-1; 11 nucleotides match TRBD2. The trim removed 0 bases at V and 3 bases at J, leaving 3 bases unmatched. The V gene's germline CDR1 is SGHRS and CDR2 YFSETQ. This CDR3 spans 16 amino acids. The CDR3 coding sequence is TGCGCCAGCAGCTTGGGGTCTAGCGGGAGGACAGATACGCAGTATTTT. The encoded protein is CASSLGSSGRTDTQYF.

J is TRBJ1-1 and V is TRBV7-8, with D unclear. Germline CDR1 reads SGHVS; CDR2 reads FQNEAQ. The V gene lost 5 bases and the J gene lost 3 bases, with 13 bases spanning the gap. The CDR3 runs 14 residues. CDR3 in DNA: TGTGCCAGCAGCCCCGCCGGACCCGACACTGAAGCTTTCTTT. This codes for CASSPAGPDTEAFF.

CDR3 protein: CASSLSHSDTQYF. CDR3 DNA sequence: TGTGCCAGCAGTTTATCGCACTCAGATACGCAGTATTTT. The chain couples TRBV27 to TRBJ2-3; unclear D gene. Germline CDR1 is MNHEY and CDR2 is SMNVEV (reference sequence). The CDR3 sequence is 13 residues long. Trimming stripped 0 bases from V and 4 bases from J, with 5 bases between.

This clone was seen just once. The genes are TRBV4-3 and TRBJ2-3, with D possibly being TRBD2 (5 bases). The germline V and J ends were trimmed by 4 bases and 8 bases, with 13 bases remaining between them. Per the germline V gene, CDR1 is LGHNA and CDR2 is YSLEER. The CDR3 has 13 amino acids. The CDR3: CASSPTGAGTQYF. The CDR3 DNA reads TGCGCCAGCAGCCCTACCGGCGCGGGTACGCAGTATTTT.

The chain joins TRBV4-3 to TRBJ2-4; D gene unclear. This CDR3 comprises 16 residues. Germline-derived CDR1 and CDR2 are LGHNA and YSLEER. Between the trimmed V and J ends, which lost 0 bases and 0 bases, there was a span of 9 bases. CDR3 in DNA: TGCGCCAGCAGCCAAGAACTGGCTCTAGCCAAAAACATTCAGTACTTC. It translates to CASSQELALAKNIQYF.

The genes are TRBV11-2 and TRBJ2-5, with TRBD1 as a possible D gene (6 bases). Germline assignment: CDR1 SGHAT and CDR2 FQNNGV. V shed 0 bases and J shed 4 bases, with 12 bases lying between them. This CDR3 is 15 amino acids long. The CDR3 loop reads CASSLEDSVRETQYF. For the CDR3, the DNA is TGTGCCAGCAGCTTAGAGGACAGTGTAAGAGAGACCCAGTACTTC.

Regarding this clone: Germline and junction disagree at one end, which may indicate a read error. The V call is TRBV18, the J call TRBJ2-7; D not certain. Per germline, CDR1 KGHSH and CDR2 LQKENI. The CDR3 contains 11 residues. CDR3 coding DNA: TGTGCCAGCTCACCGGGTTACGGACCCCACTTC. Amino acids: CASSPGYGPHF.